This T cell receptor (beta chain) comes out of a study of blood T cells in healthy people across ages. In the study overall: Template switching captured about one barcoded beta molecule per two T cells. Study-wide points: In older individuals, TCR beta diversity per million T cells was lower, falling roughly linearly with age.

The draw of peripheral blood yielded roughly 9.1 milliliters from each donor. On this clonotype: Antigen: not known.

PCR was performed a second time for about 6 to 12 cycles using a sample-barcoded 5' primer and a J-beta primer mix. Each cDNA molecule, via a template-switch adaptor with 12 random nucleotides, was tagged. Using its own MiXCR run on the 5' RACE reads, TCRdb lists one record per CDR3 protein. Of roughly 2 million distinct CDR3 sequences listed, 49% are singletons. This sequence originates from a woman aged 40-49 years in good health. The source material was blood.

The CDR3 sequence is CASSLGRGEHQYF. The CDR3 DNA sequence: TGTGCCAGCAGCTTAGGGCGCGGAGAGCATCAGTACTTC. This sequence joins TRBV7-9 and TRBJ2-5; D remains unclear. The V end lost 1 base, the J end lost 11 bases, and 14 bases lay between the germline ends. Germline lookup yields CDR1 SEHNR and CDR2 FQNEAQ (reference sequence). There are 13 residues in the CDR3.